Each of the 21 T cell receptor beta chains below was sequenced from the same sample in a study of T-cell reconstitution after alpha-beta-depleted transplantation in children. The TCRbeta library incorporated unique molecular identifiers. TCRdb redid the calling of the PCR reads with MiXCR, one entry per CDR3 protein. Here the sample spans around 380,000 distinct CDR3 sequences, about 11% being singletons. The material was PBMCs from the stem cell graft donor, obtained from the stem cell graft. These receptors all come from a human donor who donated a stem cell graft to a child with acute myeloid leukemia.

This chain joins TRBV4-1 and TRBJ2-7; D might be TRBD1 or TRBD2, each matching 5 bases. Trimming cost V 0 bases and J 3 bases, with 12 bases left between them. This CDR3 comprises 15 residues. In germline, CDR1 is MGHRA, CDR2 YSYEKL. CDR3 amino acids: CASSQDGGRVYEQYF. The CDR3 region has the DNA TGCGCCAGCAGCCAAGATGGAGGCAGGGTCTACGAGCAGTACTTC.

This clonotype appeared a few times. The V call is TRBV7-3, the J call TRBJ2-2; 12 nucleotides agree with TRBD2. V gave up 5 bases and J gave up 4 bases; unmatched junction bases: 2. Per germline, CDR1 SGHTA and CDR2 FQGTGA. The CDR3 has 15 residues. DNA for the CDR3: TGTGCCAGCAGCCTAGCGGGGGGGGTCACCGGGGAGCTGTTTTTT. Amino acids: CASSLAGGVTGELFF.

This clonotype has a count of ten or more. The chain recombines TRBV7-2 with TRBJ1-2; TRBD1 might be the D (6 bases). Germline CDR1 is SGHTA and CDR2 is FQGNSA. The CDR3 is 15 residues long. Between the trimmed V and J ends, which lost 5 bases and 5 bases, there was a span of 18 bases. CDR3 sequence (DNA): TGTGCCAGCAGCCAGGGGACAACCTGGGGTTATGGCTACACCTTC. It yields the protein CASSQGTTWGYGYTF.

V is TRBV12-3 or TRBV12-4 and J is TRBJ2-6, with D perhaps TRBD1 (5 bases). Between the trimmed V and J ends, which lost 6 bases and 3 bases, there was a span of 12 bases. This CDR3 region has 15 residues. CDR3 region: CASSPAQGGANVLTF. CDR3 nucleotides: TGTGCCAGCAGCCCTGCCCAGGGTGGGGCCAACGTCCTGACTTTC.

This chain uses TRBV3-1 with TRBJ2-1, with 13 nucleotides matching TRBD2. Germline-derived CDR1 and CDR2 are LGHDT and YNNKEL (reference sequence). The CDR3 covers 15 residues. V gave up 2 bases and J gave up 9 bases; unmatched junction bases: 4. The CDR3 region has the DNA TGTGCCAGCAGCCAATCCGGACTAGCGGGAGTTGAGCAGTTCTTC. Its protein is CASSQSGLAGVEQFF.

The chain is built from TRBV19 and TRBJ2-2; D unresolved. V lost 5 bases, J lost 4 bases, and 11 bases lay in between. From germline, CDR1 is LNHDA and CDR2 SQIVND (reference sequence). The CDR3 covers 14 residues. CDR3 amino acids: CASSSHGSTGELFF. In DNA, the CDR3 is TGTGCCAGTAGTTCCCATGGTAGCACCGGGGAGCTGTTTTTT.

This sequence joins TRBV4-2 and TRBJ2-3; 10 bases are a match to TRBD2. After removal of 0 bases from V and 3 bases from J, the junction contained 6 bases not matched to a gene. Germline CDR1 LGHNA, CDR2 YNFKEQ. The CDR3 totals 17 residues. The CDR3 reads CASSQDDTSGTTDTQYF. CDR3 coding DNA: TGTGCCAGCAGCCAAGACGATACTAGCGGGACGACAGATACGCAGTATTTT.

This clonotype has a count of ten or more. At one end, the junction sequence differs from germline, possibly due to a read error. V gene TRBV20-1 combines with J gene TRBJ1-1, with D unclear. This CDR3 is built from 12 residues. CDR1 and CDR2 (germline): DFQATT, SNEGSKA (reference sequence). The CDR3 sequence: CSARAVNTEAFF. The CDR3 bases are TGCAGTGCCAGAGCTGTGAACACTGAAGCTTTCTTT.

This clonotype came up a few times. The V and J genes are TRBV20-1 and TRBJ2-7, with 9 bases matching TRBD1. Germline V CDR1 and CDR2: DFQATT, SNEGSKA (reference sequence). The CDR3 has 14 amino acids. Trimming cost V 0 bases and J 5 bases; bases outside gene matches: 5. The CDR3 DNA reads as TGCAGTGCTAGAGATGGGGACAGGGTCAACGAGCAGTACTTC. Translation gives CSARDGDRVNEQYF.

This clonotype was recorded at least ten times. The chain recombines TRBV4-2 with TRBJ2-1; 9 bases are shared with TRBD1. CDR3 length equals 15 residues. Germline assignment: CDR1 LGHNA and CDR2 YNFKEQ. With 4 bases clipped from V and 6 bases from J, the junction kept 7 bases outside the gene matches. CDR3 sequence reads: CASSPGDRVINEQFF. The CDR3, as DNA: TGTGCCAGCAGCCCCGGGGACAGGGTCATCAATGAGCAGTTCTTC.

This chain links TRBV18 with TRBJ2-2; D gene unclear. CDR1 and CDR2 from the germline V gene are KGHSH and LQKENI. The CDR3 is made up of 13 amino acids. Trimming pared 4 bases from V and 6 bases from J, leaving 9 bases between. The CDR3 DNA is TGTGCCAGCTCACAGGATGGCTCCGGGGAGCTGTTTTTT. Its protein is CASSQDGSGELFF. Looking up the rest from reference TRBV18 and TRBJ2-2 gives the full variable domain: NAGVMQNPRHLVRRRGQEARLRCSPMKGHSHVYWYRQLPEEGLKFMVYLQKENIIDESGMPKERFSAEFPKEGPSILRIQQVVRGDSAAYFCASSQDGSGELFFGEGSRLTVL.

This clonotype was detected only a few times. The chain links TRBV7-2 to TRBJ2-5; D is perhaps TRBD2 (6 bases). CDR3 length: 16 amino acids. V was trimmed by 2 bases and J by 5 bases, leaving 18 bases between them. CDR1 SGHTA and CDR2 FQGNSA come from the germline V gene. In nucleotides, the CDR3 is TGTGCCAGCAGCTTATCCGGACGGAGGGGTTGGGAGACCCAGTACTTC. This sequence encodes CASSLSGRRGWETQYF.

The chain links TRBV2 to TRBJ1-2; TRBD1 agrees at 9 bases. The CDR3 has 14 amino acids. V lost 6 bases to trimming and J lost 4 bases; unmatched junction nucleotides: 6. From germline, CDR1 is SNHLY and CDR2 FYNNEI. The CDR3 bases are TGTGCCAGCAGACCACAGGGGGCTGTCTATGGCTACACCTTC. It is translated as CASRPQGAVYGYTF.

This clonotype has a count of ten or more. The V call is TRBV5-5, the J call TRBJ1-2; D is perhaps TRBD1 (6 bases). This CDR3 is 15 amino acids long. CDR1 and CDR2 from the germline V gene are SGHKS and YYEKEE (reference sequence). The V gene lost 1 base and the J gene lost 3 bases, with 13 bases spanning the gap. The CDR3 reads CASSLTRQEYYGYTF. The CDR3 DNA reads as TGTGCCAGCAGCTTGACAAGACAGGAATACTATGGCTACACCTTC. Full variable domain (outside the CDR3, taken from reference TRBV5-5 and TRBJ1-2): DAGVTQSPTHLIKTRGQQVTLRCSPISGHKSVSWYQQVLGQGPQFIFQYYEKEERGRGNFPDRFSARQFPNYSSELNVNALLLGDSALYLCASSLTRQEYYGYTFGSGTRLTVV.

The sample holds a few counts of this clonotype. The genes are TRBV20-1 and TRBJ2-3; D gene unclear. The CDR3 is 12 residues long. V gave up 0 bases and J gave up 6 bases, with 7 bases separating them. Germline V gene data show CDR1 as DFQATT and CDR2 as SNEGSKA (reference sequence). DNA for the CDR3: TGCAGTGCTAGAGAGGCTGTTGATACGCAGTATTTT. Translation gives CSAREAVDTQYF.

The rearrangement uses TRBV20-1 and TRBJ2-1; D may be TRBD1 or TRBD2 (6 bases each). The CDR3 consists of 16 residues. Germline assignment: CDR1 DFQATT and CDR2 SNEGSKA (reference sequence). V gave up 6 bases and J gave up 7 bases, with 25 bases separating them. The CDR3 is CSAIEGGGGPSNEQFF. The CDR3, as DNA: TGCAGTGCAATCGAGGGGGGAGGAGGTCCCAGTAATGAGCAGTTCTTC.

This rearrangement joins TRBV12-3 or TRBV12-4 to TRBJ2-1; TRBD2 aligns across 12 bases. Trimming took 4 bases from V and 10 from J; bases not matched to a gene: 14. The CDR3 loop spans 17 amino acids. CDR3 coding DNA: TGTGCCAGCAGTTCCAACCGACTAGCGGGAGTGGGGGACGAGCAGTTCTTC. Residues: CASSSNRLAGVGDEQFF.

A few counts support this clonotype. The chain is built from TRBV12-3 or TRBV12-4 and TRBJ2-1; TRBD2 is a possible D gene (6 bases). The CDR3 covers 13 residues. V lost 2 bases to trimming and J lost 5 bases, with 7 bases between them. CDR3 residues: CASSLWEDNEQFF. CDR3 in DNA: TGTGCCAGCAGTTTATGGGAGGACAATGAGCAGTTCTTC.

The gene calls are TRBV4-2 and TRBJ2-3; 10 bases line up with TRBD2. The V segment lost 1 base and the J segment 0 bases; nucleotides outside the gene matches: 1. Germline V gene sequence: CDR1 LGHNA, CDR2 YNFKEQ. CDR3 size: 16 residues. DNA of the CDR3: TGTGCCAGCAGCCAAGCTAGCGGGAGCAGCACAGATACGCAGTATTTT. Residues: CASSQASGSSTDTQYF.

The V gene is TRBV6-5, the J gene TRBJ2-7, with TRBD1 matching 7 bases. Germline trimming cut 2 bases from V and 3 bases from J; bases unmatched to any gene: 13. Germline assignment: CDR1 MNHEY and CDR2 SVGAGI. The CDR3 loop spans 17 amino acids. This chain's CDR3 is CASSYPLRDRTHYEQYF. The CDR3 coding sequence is TGTGCCAGCAGTTACCCTCTCCGGGACAGAACACACTACGAGCAGTACTTC.

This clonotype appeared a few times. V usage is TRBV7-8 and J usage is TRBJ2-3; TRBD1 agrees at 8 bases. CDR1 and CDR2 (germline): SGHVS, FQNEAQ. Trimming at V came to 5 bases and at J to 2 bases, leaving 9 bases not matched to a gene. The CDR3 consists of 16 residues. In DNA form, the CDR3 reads TGTGCCAGCAGCCCTAGACGGGACAGGCCCACAGATACGCAGTATTTT. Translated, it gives CASSPRRDRPTDTQYF.